A selection of T cell receptor beta chains follows, all from one sample in a study of Ad26.COV2.S vaccination and SARS-CoV-2 variants. This table comes from immunoSEQ multiplex PCR, and its TCRdb copy is limited to in-frame clones, with some not included. This sample carries just over 350,000 clones, approximately 90% of them seen once, and the ten largest clones take 3.5% to 4.5%. The sequencing used peripheral blood, collected after recovery from COVID-19. The source of these receptors is a human donor who had recovered from COVID-19. Both conserved end residues are part of each CDR3. Each record gives: J gene, D gene, clone size, V gene, CDR3 DNA, CDR3 protein. The D gene is left open where the match is weak. Clone size is not always given. Where it is, it says once, few, many or a class for expanded clones.

TRBJ2-5,TRBD2,-,TRBV7-7,TGTGCTAGCAGCTTAGGGGGACTAGCTCAAGAGACCCAGTACTTC,CASSLGGLAQETQYF
TRBJ2-3,-,-,TRBV2,TGTGCCAGCAGTGCAGGGGACGCTCTCGCAGATACGCAGTATTTT,CASSAGDALADTQYF
TRBJ2-1,TRBD2,-,TRBV10-3,TGTGCCATCAGTGGGGGAGCTAGCGGGGGGTATGAGCAGTTCTTC,CAISGGASGGYEQFF
TRBJ1-3,TRBD1,-,TRBV7-9,TGTGCCAGCAGCTTAGCGACAGGGGGCGGTGGAAATACCATATATTTT,CASSLATGGGGNTIYF
TRBJ1-2,-,-,TRBV25-1,TGTGCCACCCGGGGCACAGGAGACTATGGCTACACCTTC,CATRGTGDYGYTF
TRBJ1-2,TRBD1,-,TRBV5-1,TGCGCCAGCAGCTCGCAGACAGGGGTAGATGGCTACACCTTC,CASSSQTGVDGYTF
TRBJ2-3,-,-,TRBV5-6,TGTGCCAGCAGCTTGGCGAGGGGAGGTATCACAGATACGCAGTATTTT,CASSLARGGITDTQYF
TRBJ1-4,-,-,TRBV7-8,TGTGCCAGCAGCCGCCGGCCTGGGGTGAGGCCTAATGAAAAACTGTTTTTT,CASSRRPGVRPNEKLFF
TRBJ1-5,-,once,TRBV25-1,TGTGCCAGCAGCCCGGCAAGCAGAAATCAGCCCCAGCATTTT,CASSPASRNQPQHF
TRBJ2-6,-,-,TRBV5-8,TGTGCCAGCAGCCTCCCGGTAGGGGCCAACGTCCTGACTTTC,CASSLPVGANVLTF
TRBJ2-3,-,once,TRBV3-1/TRBV3-2,TGTGCCAGCAGCCTCAGGGCGCAGGGTAGCACAGATACGCAGTATTTT,CASSLRAQGSTDTQYF
TRBJ2-3,-,once,TRBV5-1,TGCGCCAGCAGCTTGCAATCCGTCAGCACAGATACGCAGTATTTT,CASSLQSVSTDTQYF
TRBJ1-2,-,once,TRBV2,TGTGCCAGCAGTGATCTGGGTGGCTACACCTTC,CASSDLGGYTF
TRBJ2-1,-,-,TRBV19,TGTGCCAGTAGTATCATGGGATCCTACAATGAGCAGTTCTTC,CASSIMGSYNEQFF
TRBJ1-1,-,-,TRBV7-3,TGTGCCAGCAGCTTAATTGGGAGGAACACTGAAGCTTTCTTT,CASSLIGRNTEAFF
TRBJ1-2,-,-,TRBV29-1,TGCAGCGTTGATCCTGGGGGCTACACCTTC,CSVDPGGYTF
TRBJ1-1,TRBD1,-,TRBV6-8,TGTGCCAGCAGTCGCGGACAGGGCATGAACACTGAAGCTTTCTTT,CASSRGQGMNTEAFF
TRBJ1-5,-,-,TRBV7-2,TGTGCCAGCAGCTTAAGTAGCAATCAGCCCCAGCATTTT,CASSLSSNQPQHF
TRBJ1-2,-,-,TRBV29-1,TGCAGCGTTGAAAGGAGGGGCGGCTATGGCTACACCTTC,CSVERRGGYGYTF
TRBJ1-1,-,-,TRBV9,TGTGCCAGCAGTCCCAGGGCTCTCGGTCCCACTGAAGCTTTCTTT,CASSPRALGPTEAFF
TRBJ2-5,-,-,TRBV2,TGTGCCAGCAGTGAAGCGCCCCGCACGAGGGAGACCCAGTACTTC,CASSEAPRTRETQYF
TRBJ1-3,-,-,TRBV9,TGTGCCAGCAGCGTAGGGGGCAGGGCTTTATCTGGAAACACCATATATTTT,CASSVGGRALSGNTIYF
TRBJ2-5,TRBD2,-,TRBV5-6,TGTGCCAGCAGCTTAGTAATAGCGGGGGGGCCAGGGGAGACCCAGTACTTC,CASSLVIAGGPGETQYF
TRBJ1-5,-,-,TRBV9,TGTGCCAGCAGCGTTGGAAGGTTCCGGAATCAGCCCCAGCATTTT,CASSVGRFRNQPQHF
TRBJ2-3,-,-,TRBV11-2,TGTGCCAGCAGCTTAGGGTTAGGTCTAACAGATACGCAGTATTTT,CASSLGLGLTDTQYF
TRBJ2-7,TRBD1,-,TRBV27,TGTGCCAGCAGTTTGAACAGGGGGACCTACGAGCAGTACTTC,CASSLNRGTYEQYF
TRBJ1-5,-,-,TRBV18,TGTGCCAGCTCAAGGGCGCATGATAGCAATCAGCCCCAGCATTTT,CASSRAHDSNQPQHF
TRBJ2-3,-,-,TRBV2,TGTGCCAGCAGACCCACATTTCTAGCCATGGTAGCAGATACGCAGTATTTT,CASRPTFLAMVADTQYF
TRBJ2-7,TRBD1,-,TRBV7-9,TGTGCCAGCAGCCCGGACAGGGGGTCCCTCGACTACTACGAGCAGTACTTC,CASSPDRGSLDYYEQYF
TRBJ1-5,TRBD1,-,TRBV5-5,TGTGCCAGCAGCTTTGGGACAGGGGGCTTTGAGCCCCAGCATTTT,CASSFGTGGFEPQHF
TRBJ2-7,-,-,TRBV24-1,TGTGCCACCAGTGATACGGGGCGCGAGCAGTACTTC,CATSDTGREQYF
TRBJ2-2,-,-,TRBV4-2,TGTGCCAGCAGCCAAGGGGGGGGCGCGAACACCGGGGAGCTGTTTTTT,CASSQGGGANTGELFF
TRBJ2-1,TRBD1,-,TRBV5-1,TGCGCCAGCAGCTTGGAAAGACAGGGGGCAAACAATGAGCAGTTCTTC,CASSLERQGANNEQFF
TRBJ1-1,-,once,TRBV29-1,TGCAGCGTTCTGGTCGTCACTGAAGCTTTCTTT,CSVLVVTEAFF
TRBJ1-5,TRBD1,-,TRBV2,TGTGCCAGCAGCGCAGACAGGGTCCCTTTTAGCAATCAGCCCCAGCATTTT,CASSADRVPFSNQPQHF
TRBJ1-2,TRBD1,-,TRBV4-1,TGCGCCAGCAGCCTAAGTCCGTCGCGACAGGGGGGAGGCTACACCTTC,CASSLSPSRQGGGYTF
TRBJ1-1,-,-,TRBV7-9,TGTGCCAGCAGCTTAGGTGCAGGGAACACTGAAGCTTTCTTT,CASSLGAGNTEAFF
TRBJ1-4,-,-,TRBV5-4,TGTGCCAGCAGCCTTACAGGGAATGAAAAACTGTTTTTT,CASSLTGNEKLFF
TRBJ2-7,-,-,TRBV7-8,TGTGCCAGCAGCTTAGGGACATACGCCTACGAGCAGTACTTC,CASSLGTYAYEQYF
TRBJ1-2,TRBD1,-,TRBV27,TGTGCCAGCAGTTCCACCGACAGGGGAATAGGGGGCTACACCTTC,CASSSTDRGIGGYTF
TRBJ2-3,-,-,TRBV27,TGTGCCAGCAGCCCCTGGCGGGGCACAGATACGCAGTATTTT,CASSPWRGTDTQYF